The sequence of this T cell receptor (beta chain) was determined in a study of cytomegalovirus exposure and HLA in healthy donors. Turning to this clone: Its antigen is currently unknown.

Study-wide results and limits: For TCR beta chains, V- and J-gene trimming was later linked to a missense DCLRE1C variant. About 87% or about 30% of the time was how often most TCR beta V segments were productive, according to an earlier analysis. Several of the most significant clusters appeared, in a later analysis, to be linked to common viral pathogens.

CDR3 length equals 13 residues. Germline V gene lookup returns CDR1 PRHDT and CDR2 FYEKMQ (reference sequence). The primer mix had 60 Vbeta and 13 Jbeta primers. Assay: immunoSEQ multiplex PCR; the TCRdb copy retains only in-frame clones and omits some. In all, the sample yields over 100,000 clones. The chain is built from TRBV13 and TRBJ2-5; perhaps TRBD2 as D (6 bases). With the DNA end fitting TRBJ2-7 better, the J assignment may be wrong. Sequenced: PBMCs. This TCR was recovered from a woman in her 40s in good health and CMV-seropositive. The CDR3 region has the DNA TGTGCCAGCAGCTTAGCGGGAGAGCGCGAGCAGTACTTC. Translation gives CASSLAGEREQYF.